This TCR beta chain was sequenced in a study of beta chain features in type 1 diabetes. Points from the study as a whole: Resolution of whether HLA type affects TCRB rearrangement was not achieved here. A possible short-template PCR bias applies equally to patients and controls. Across all four CD4+ subsets, people with type 1 diabetes showed modestly shorter TCRB CDR3s.

Comment on this clone: Its antigen is currently unknown.

Every isolated RNA sample was fully reverse transcribed, so sequencing captured expressed TCRB transcripts. Generated by immunoSEQ multiplex PCR, the TCRdb table keeps only in-frame clones and is missing some. The sample includes some 700,000 clones, under 15% of them seen just once. Sequencing used naive CD4+ T cells from blood. The clonotype comes from a man in his late teens or twenties with type 1 diabetes.

The DNA of the CDR3 is TGTGCCAGCAGCTTGTTCCGGGACACTCGAGACTACGAGCAGTACTTC. Its protein is CASSLFRDTRDYEQYF. The chain employs TRBV7-9 and TRBJ2-7; D may be TRBD1 (6 bases). The CDR3 has 16 residues. Germline lookup yields CDR1 SEHNR and CDR2 FQNEAQ (reference sequence). The V end lost 3 bases, the J end lost 3 bases, and 18 bases lay between the germline ends.